The clone carrying this T cell receptor beta chain was seen ten or more times. Its antigen is undetermined. Every TCR cDNA molecule carried a tag that served as a unique molecular identifier. TCRdb ran MiXCR on the 5' RACE reads and lists one entry per CDR3 protein. The sample lists around 100,000 distinct CDR3 sequences, approximately 4.7% occurring once. These data are taken from a study of spatial heterogeneity in lung cancer. The overall study: Sequences of the beta chain were consistently detected in greater numbers than alpha-chain sequences. Overall study findings and caveats: How many expanded intratumoral alpha and beta TCRs were present tracked the tumor mutation count, which was a count of nonsynonymous mutations.

Trimming stripped 8 bases from V and 8 bases from J, with 16 bases between. The length of the CDR3 is 13 residues. The V gene's germline CDR1 is MDHEN and CDR2 SYDVKM. Regarding time point: sample taken at primary tumor resection. The receptor was derived from a male donor with early-stage non-small cell lung cancer. Here the sequenced sample was lung tumor tissue, taken at surgery. The chain is built from TRBV28 and TRBJ2-4, with D possibly being TRBD2 (5 bases). The CDR3 spells CASGLLTADIQYF. CDR3 sequence (DNA): TGTGCCAGCGGCCTCCTCACAGCGGACATTCAGTACTTC.